The clone carrying this T cell receptor beta chain came up a few times. What it recognizes is unknown. The sample comes from a study of CD8+ T cells in alopecia areata. Study details: Patients given treatment had severity scored by the percentage of scalp area affected.

The treatment was: oral pan-JAK inhibitor, 5-10 mg twice daily. Punch biopsies of lesional scalp, plus peripheral blood, were taken from alopecia areata patients. Following RNA extraction, reverse transcription yielded cDNA that acted as the sequencing template. Some clones are missing from TCRdb's copy, which holds only in-frame ones; the method was immunoSEQ multiplex PCR. This table holds roughly 220,000 clones, roughly two fifths found once. Study results and limitations: It was lesional scalp, especially alopecia totalis/universalis, that showed higher clonality than normal scalp. Just one nonresponder means the tie between baseline CD8+ expansion and response stays uncertain.

The receptor was isolated from a human donor with alopecia areata. The sample here was CD4+ T cells sorted from blood, taken around week 31, from a patient treated with tofacitinib.

The CDR3 protein is CASGANYGYTF. The CDR3 DNA reads as TGTGCCTCGGGCGCTAACTATGGCTACACCTTC. This sequence joins TRBV30 and TRBJ1-2; D is undetermined. CDR1 and CDR2 (germline): GTSNPN, SVGIG (reference sequence). The CDR3 is 11 amino acids. Trimming took 7 bases from V and 0 from J, leaving 6 bases between them.